Listed below are T cell receptor beta chains from one sample, sequenced in a study of cytotoxic CD8 clonotypes in ibrutinib-treated CLL. Some clones are missing from TCRdb's copy, which holds only in-frame ones; the method was immunoSEQ multiplex PCR. This table holds under 150,000 clones, approximately 90% found once. The sample here was PBMCs, taken after 12 months of ibrutinib treatment. The receptors shown here come from a human donor with chronic lymphocytic leukemia. Both conserved end residues are part of each CDR3. Fields, in order: J gene, clone size, D gene, V gene, CDR3 protein, CDR3 DNA. A D gene is named only where the DNA matches it firmly. Clone size is given for some rows only: seen once, a few or many times, or a class if the clone is expanded.

TRBJ2-5	-	TRBD1	TRBV30	CAWRDRGPRETQYF	TGTGCCTGGCGCGACAGGGGCCCGCGAGAGACCCAGTACTTC
TRBJ2-7	-	-	TRBV6-5	CATNGGSTYEQYF	TGTGCCACCAATGGGGGCAGCACCTACGAGCAGTACTTC
TRBJ1-1	-	-	TRBV7-3	CASSLRGGLNTEAFF	TGTGCCAGCAGCTTGCGGGGTGGTTTGAACACTGAAGCTTTCTTT
TRBJ2-1	-	-	TRBV4-1	CASSLGRYNEQFF	TGCGCCAGCAGCTTAGGCCGCTACAATGAGCAGTTCTTC
TRBJ2-5	-	-	TRBV4-3	CASSQRQGLGETQYF	TGCGCCAGCAGCCAACGCCAGGGCTTGGGAGAGACCCAGTACTTC
TRBJ2-7	-	TRBD1	TRBV27	CASSHRTGGYEQYF	TGTGCCAGCAGTCATAGGACAGGGGGCTACGAGCAGTACTTC
TRBJ2-3	once	-	TRBV13	CASSSTTGTSTDTQYF	TGTGCCAGCAGCTCGACAACCGGGACTAGCACAGATACGCAGTATTTT
TRBJ1-2	-	-	TRBV28	CASSSADSYGYTF	TGTGCCAGCAGTTCCGCGGACAGTTATGGCTACACCTTC
TRBJ2-5	-	TRBD1	TRBV19	CASRKTQGAIRETQYF	TGTGCCAGTAGGAAGACACAGGGGGCGATAAGGGAGACCCAGTACTTC
TRBJ1-5	-	TRBD1	TRBV28	CASSSRTGGFSNQPQHF	TGTGCCAGCAGTTCCCGGACAGGGGGATTTAGCAATCAGCCCCAGCATTTT
TRBJ2-7	-	TRBD2	TRBV18	CASSPGSGRTYEQYF	TGTGCCAGCTCACCGGGGAGCGGGAGGACGTACGAGCAGTACTTC
TRBJ1-1	-	-	TRBV30	CAWSAYLVVNTEAFF	TGTGCCTGGAGTGCCTATTTGGTCGTGAACACTGAAGCTTTCTTT
TRBJ2-3	few	TRBD2	TRBV6-5	CASSYRAGGPDTQYF	TGTGCCAGCAGTTACAGAGCGGGAGGGCCAGATACGCAGTATTTT
TRBJ2-1	-	-	TRBV25-1	CASSQTRNEQFF	TGTGCCAGCAGTCAAACTAGGAATGAGCAGTTCTTC
TRBJ2-7	-	-	TRBV10-1	CANRKHGGRAYEQYF	TGCGCCAACCGAAAGCACGGCGGGCGGGCCTACGAGCAGTACTTC
TRBJ2-2	-	TRBD1	TRBV2	CASRRQGAGGELFF	TGTGCCAGCAGGAGACAGGGGGCCGGCGGGGAGCTGTTTTTT
TRBJ2-7	-	TRBD2	TRBV19	CASSGRTSGAYEQYF	TGTGCCAGTAGTGGTAGAACTAGCGGAGCCTACGAGCAGTACTTC
TRBJ2-3	-	TRBD2	TRBV28	CASSSSGLGDTQYF	TGTGCCAGCAGTTCTAGCGGATTAGGAGATACGCAGTATTTT
TRBJ2-1	-	-	TRBV9	CASSGRTSRPDNEQFF	TGTGCCAGCAGCGGTCGGACTTCCCGCCCTGACAATGAGCAGTTCTTC
TRBJ2-1	-	-	TRBV4-3	CASSLNEQFF	TGCGCCAGCAGCCTCAATGAGCAGTTCTTC
TRBJ2-2	few	-	TRBV4-2	CASSQGASITNTGELFF	TGTGCCAGCAGCCAAGGAGCGAGCATAACGAACACCGGGGAGCTGTTTTTT
TRBJ2-1	-	-	TRBV15	CATSRVPGVRNEQFF	TGTGCCACCAGCAGAGTTCCAGGGGTCCGCAATGAGCAGTTCTTC